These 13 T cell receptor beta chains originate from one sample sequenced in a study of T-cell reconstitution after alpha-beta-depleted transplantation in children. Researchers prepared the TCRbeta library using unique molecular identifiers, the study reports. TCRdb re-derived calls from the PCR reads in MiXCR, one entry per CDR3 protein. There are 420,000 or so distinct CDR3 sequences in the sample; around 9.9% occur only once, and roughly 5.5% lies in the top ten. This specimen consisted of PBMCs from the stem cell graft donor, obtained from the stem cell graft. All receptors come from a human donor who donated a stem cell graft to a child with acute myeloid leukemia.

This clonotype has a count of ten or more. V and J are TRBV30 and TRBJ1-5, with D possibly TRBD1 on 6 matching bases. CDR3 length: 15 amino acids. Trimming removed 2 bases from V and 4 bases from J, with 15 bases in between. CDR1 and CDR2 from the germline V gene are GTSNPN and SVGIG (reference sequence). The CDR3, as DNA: TGTGCCTGGAGTATCCTGGGACACAGAAATCAGCCCCAGCATTTT. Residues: CAWSILGHRNQPQHF.

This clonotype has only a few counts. The CDR3 protein is CASSQGFEQYF. As DNA, the CDR3 is TGCGCCAGCAGCCAAGGGTTCGAGCAGTACTTC. The rearrangement links TRBV5-1 to TRBJ2-7, with D uncertain. CDR1 and CDR2 from the germline V gene are SGHRS and YFSETQ. The germline V and J ends were trimmed by 4 bases and 6 bases, with 8 bases remaining between them. This CDR3 has 11 amino acids.

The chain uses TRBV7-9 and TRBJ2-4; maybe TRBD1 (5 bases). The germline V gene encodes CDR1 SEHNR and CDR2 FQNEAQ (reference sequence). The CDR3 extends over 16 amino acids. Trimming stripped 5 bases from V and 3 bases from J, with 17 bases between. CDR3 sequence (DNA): TGTGCCAGCAGCATAGGCCAGGGTTTACTCAAAAACATTCAGTACTTC. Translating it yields CASSIGQGLLKNIQYF.

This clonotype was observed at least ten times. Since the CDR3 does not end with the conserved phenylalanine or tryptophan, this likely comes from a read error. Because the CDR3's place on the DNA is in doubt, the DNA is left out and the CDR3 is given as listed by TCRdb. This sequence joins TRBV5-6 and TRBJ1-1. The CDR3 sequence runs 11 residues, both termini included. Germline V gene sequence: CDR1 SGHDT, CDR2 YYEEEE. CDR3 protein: CASSLVDRLSL.

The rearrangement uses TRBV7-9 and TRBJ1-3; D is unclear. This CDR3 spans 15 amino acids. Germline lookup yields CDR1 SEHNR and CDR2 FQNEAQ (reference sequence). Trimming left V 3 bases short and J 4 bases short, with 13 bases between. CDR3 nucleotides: TGTGCCAGCAGCTTCGGATCTCTGAGAGGAAACACCATATATTTT. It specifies CASSFGSLRGNTIYF.

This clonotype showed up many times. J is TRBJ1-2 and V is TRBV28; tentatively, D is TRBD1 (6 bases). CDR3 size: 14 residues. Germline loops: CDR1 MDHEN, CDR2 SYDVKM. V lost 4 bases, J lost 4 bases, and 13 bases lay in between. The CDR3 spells CASSSTQGRYGYTF. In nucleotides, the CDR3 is TGTGCCAGCAGTTCCACACAGGGTCGCTATGGCTACACCTTC.

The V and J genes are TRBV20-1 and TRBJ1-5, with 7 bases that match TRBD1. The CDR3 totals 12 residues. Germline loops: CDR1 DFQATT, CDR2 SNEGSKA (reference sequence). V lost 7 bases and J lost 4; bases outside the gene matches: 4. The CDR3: CSDRQGNQPQHF. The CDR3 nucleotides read TGCAGTGATCGACAGGGTAATCAGCCCCAGCATTTT.

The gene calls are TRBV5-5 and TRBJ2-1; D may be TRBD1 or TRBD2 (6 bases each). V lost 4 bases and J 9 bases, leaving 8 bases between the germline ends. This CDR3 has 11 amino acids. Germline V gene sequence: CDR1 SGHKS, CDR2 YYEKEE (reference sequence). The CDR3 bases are TGTGCCAGCAGCGAGGGGGGTGAGCAGTTCTTC. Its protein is CASSEGGEQFF.

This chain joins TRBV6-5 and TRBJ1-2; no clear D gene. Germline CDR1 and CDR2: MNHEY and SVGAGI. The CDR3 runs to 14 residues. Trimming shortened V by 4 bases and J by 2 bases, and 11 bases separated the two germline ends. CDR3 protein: CASSLSYLNYGYTF. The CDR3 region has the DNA TGTGCCAGCAGTTTATCCTACTTGAACTATGGCTACACCTTC.

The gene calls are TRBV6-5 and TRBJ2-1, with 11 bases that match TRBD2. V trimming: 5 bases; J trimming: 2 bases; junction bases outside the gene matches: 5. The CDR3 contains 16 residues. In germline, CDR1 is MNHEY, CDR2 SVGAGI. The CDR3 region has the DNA TGTGCCAGCAGTGTACTAGCGGGAGACCCCTACAATGAGCAGTTCTTC. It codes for CASSVLAGDPYNEQFF.

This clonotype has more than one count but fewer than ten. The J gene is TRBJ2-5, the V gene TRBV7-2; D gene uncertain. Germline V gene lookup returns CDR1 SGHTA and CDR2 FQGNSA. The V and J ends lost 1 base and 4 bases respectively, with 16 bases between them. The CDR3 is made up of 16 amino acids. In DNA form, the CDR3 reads TGTGCCAGCAGCTTAGTCCTACCTGGGCGTAGAGAGACCCAGTACTTC. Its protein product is CASSLVLPGRRETQYF.

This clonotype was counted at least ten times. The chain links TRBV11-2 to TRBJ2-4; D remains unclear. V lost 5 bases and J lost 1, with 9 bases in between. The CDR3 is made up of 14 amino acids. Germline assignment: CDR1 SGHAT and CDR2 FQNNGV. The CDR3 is CASSRPGAKNIQYF. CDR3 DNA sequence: TGTGCCAGCAGCCGTCCCGGGGCCAAAAACATTCAGTACTTC.

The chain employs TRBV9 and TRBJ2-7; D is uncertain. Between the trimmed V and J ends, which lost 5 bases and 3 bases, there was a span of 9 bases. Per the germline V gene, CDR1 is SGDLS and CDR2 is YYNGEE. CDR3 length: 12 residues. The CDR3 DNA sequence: TGTGCCAGCAGTTCAACGAACTACGAGCAGTACTTC. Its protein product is CASSSTNYEQYF.